Detailed here is one T cell receptor beta chain. As yet, its antigen is unknown. The repertoire was sequenced with immunoSEQ multiplex PCR; TCRdb's copy has only in-frame clones and lacks some. The table includes roughly 38,000 clones, over 75% detected once. This specimen belongs to a study of CD4 T cells in relation to SARS-CoV-2 and coronaviruses. The CDR3 spans 15 residues. With 5 bases removed from V and 2 bases from J, the gap between germline ends came to 13 bases. Germline V CDR1 and CDR2: MNHEY, SMNVEV (reference sequence). The receptor comes from an adult with COVID-19. Source material: naive CD4+ T cells from PBMCs, cultured in vitro. Subset described: naive CD4+ T cells isolated by negative enrichment. The chain uses TRBV27 and TRBJ1-3; D perhaps matches TRBD1 (5 bases). The DNA for the CDR3 is TGTGCCAGCAGTCCCACAGGTACGACTGGAAACACCATATATTTT. Translation: CASSPTGTTGNTIYF.